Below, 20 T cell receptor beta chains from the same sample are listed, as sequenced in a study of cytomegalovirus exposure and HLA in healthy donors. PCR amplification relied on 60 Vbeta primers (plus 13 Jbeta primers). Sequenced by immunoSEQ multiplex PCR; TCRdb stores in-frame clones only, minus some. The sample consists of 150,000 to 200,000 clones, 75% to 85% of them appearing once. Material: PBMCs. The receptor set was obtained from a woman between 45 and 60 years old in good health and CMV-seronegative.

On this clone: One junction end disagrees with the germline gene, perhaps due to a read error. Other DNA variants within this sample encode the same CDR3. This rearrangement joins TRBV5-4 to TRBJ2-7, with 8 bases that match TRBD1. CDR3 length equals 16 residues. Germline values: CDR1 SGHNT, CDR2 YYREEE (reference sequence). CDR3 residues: CASSLLPPTGGYEQYF. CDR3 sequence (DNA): TGCGCCAGCAGCCTGCTTCCTCCAACAGGGGGCTACGAGCAGTACTTC.

The CDR3 sequence: CASSPNRGPGNTIYF. The CDR3 DNA sequence: TGCGCCAGCAGCCCAAACCGCGGTCCGGGAAACACCATATATTTT. The chain couples TRBV5-1 to TRBJ1-3; no definite D call. Germline CDR1 reads SGHRS; CDR2 reads YFSETQ. This CDR3 is 15 amino acids long. V lost 4 bases and J lost 4, with 15 bases in between.

DNA for the CDR3: TGCAGCTCCGGGGGTAATTACAATGAGCAGTTCTTC. Translating gives CSSGGNYNEQFF. The rearrangement uses TRBV29-1 and TRBJ2-1, with a weak D call TRBD2 (6 bases). Germline V gives CDR1 SQVTM, CDR2 ANQGSEA. The CDR3 extends over 12 amino acids. With 8 bases removed from V and 4 bases from J, the gap between germline ends came to 12 bases.

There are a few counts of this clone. CDR3 protein: CASRDRVGGNEQYF. In DNA, the CDR3 is TGTGCCAGCAGAGATAGGGTCGGGGGGAACGAGCAGTACTTC. The rearrangement joins TRBV6-6 to TRBJ2-7; TRBD2 matches at 7 bases. The CDR3 runs 14 residues. Germline CDR1 is MNHNY and CDR2 is SVGAGI (reference sequence). After removal of 6 bases from V and 5 bases from J, the junction contained 10 bases not matched to a gene.

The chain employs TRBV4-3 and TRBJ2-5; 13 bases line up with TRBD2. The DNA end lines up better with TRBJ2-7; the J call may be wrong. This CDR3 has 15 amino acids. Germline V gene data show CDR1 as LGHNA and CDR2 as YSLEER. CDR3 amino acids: CASSQGLAGTYEQYF. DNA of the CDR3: TGCGCCAGCAGCCAGGGACTAGCGGGAACCTACGAGCAGTACTTC.

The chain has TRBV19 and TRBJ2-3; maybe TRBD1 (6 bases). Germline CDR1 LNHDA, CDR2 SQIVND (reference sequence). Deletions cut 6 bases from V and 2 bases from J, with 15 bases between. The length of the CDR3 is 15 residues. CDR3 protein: CASSLTGTNTDTQYF. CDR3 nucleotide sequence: TGTGCCAGTAGCCTTACAGGGACCAACACAGATACGCAGTATTTT.

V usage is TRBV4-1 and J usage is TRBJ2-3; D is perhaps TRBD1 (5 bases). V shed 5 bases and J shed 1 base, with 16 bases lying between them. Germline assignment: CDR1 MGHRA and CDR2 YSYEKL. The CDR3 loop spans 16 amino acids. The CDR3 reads CASSIQGFQRTDTQYF. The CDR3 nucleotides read TGCGCCAGCAGCATCCAGGGCTTCCAGCGCACAGATACGCAGTATTTT.

In DNA, the CDR3 is TGTGCCAGCAGCGCAGGGACAGGTAGTTTTGGAAACACCATATATTTT. This gives the protein CASSAGTGSFGNTIYF. The chain recombines TRBV9 with TRBJ1-3; 8 bases match TRBD1. The CDR3 covers 16 residues. CDR1 and CDR2 from the germline V gene are SGDLS and YYNGEE. V was pared by 3 bases and J by 3 bases, with 8 bases of the junction left unmatched.

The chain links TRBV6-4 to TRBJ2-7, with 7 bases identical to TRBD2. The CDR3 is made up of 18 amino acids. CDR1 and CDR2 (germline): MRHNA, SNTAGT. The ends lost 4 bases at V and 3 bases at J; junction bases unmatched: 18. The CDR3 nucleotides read TGTGCCAGCAGTGTTGATTTTGGCGGGAGATTAAGGCTCTACGAGCAGTACTTC. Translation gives CASSVDFGGRLRLYEQYF.

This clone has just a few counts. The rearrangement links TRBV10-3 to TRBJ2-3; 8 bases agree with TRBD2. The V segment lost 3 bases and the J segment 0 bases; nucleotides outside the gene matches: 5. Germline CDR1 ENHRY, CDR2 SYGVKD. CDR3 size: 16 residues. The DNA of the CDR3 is TGTGCCATCAGTGAAGCGAGCGGGGGAAGCACAGATACGCAGTATTTT. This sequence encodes CAISEASGGSTDTQYF.

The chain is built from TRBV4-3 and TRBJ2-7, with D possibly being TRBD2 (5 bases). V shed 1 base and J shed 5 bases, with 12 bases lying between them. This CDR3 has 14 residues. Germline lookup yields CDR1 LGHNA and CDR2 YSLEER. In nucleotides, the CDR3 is TGCGCCAGCAGCCAAGTTCCCGGGGTAGACGAGCAGTACTTC. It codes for CASSQVPGVDEQYF.

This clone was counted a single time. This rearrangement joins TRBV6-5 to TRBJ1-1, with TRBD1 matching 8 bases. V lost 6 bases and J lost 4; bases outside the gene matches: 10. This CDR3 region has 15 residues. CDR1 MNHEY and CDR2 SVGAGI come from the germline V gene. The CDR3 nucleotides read TGTGCCAGCAGCCCGTTCGCGACAGGGGTCACTGAAGCTTTCTTT. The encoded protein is CASSPFATGVTEAFF.

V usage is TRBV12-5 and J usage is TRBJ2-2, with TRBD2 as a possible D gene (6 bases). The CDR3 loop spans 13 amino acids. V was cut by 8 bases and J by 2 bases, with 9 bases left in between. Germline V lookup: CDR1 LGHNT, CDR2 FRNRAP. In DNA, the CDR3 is TGTGCTAGTTATAGCGGCAACACCGGGGAGCTGTTTTTT. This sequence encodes CASYSGNTGELFF. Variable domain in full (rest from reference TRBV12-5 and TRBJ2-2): DARVTQTPRHKVTEMGQEVTMRCQPILGHNTVFWYRQTMMQGLELLAYFRNRAPLDDSGMPKDRFSAEMPDATLATLKIQPSEPRDSAVYFCASYSGNTGELFFGEGSRLTVL.

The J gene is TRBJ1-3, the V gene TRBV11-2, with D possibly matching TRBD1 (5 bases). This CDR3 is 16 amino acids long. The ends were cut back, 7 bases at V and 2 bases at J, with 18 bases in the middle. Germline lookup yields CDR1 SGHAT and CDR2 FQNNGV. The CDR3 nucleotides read TGTGCCAGCACTCCTTCCCCTGGGGCAGCTGGAAACACCATATATTTT. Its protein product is CASTPSPGAAGNTIYF.

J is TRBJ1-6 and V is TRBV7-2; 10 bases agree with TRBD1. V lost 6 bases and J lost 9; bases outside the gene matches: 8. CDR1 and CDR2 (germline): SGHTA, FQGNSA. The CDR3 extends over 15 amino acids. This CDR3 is CASRNRTGGFSPLHF. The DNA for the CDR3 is TGTGCCAGCAGAAACCGGACAGGGGGTTTTTCACCCCTCCACTTT.

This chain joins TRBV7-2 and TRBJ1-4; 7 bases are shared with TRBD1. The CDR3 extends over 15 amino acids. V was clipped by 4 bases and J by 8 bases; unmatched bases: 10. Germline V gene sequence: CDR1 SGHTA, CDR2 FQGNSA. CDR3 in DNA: TGTGCCAGCAGCTCCCTATCCGGGACAGCCGAAAAACTGTTTTTT. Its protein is CASSSLSGTAEKLFF.

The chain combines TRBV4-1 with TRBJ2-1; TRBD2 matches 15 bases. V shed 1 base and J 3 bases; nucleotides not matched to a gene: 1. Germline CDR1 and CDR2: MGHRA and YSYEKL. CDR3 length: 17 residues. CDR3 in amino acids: CASSQGTSGGVYNEQFF. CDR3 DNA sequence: TGCGCCAGCAGCCAAGGGACTAGCGGGGGGGTCTACAATGAGCAGTTCTTC.

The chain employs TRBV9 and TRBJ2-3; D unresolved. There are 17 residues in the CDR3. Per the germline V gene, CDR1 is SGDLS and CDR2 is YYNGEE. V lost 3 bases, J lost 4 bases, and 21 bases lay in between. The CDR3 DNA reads TGTGCCAGCAGCGCCAAAATTACCGATTACCCGGCAGATACGCAGTATTTT. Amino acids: CASSAKITDYPADTQYF. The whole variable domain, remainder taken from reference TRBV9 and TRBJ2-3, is DSGVTQTPKHLITATGQRVTLRCSPRSGDLSVYWYQQSLDQGLQFLIQYYNGEERAKGNILERFSAQQFPDLHSELNLSSLELGDSALYFCASSAKITDYPADTQYFGPGTRLTVL.

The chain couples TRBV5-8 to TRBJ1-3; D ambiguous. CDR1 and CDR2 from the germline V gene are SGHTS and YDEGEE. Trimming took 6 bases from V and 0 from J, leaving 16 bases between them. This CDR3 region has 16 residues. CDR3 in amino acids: CASTPRVQVSGNTIYF. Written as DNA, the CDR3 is TGTGCCAGCACGCCACGGGTCCAAGTCTCTGGAAACACCATATATTTT.

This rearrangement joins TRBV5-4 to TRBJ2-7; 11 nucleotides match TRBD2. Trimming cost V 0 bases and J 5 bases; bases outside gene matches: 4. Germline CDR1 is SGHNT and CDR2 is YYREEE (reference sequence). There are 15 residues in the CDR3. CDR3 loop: CASSLVASGRHEQYF. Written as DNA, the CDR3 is TGTGCCAGCAGCTTGGTGGCTAGCGGGAGGCACGAGCAGTACTTC.